The 9 T cell receptor beta chains reported below all come from one sample, sequenced in a study of blood T cells in healthy people across ages. Together with a sample-barcoded 5' primer, a J-beta primer mix was included in a second PCR lasting about 7 to 12 cycles. TCRdb reprocessed the 5' RACE reads via MiXCR and lists one record per CDR3 protein. This table holds around 690,000 distinct CDR3 sequences, under 65% found once. The sequenced sample was blood. The receptors originated from a man in his sixties in good health.

This clonotype appeared once. The J gene is TRBJ2-5, the V gene TRBV11-2; TRBD1 matches at 9 bases. With the DNA end fitting TRBJ2-7 better, the J assignment may be wrong. The germline V gene encodes CDR1 SGHAT and CDR2 FQNNGV. The CDR3 loop spans 16 amino acids. CDR3 nucleotides: TGTGCCAGCAGCTGGTCGTTGGACAGGGGTTTGTACGAGCAGTACTTC. It translates to CASSWSLDRGLYEQYF.

The chain links TRBV12-3 or TRBV12-4 to TRBJ2-2; the match to TRBD2 covers 8 bases. With 10 bases clipped from V and 6 bases from J, the junction kept 13 bases outside the gene matches. CDR3 length: 15 residues. CDR3 in amino acids: CATQPRGGLSGELFF. The CDR3 DNA is TGTGCCACCCAGCCACGGGGGGGCCTATCCGGGGAGCTGTTTTTT.

The chain joins TRBV2 to TRBJ2-3; 12 bases fit TRBD1. This CDR3 spans 15 amino acids. V lost 2 bases and J lost 6; bases outside the gene matches: 3. CDR1 SNHLY and CDR2 FYNNEI come from the germline V gene. The CDR3 protein is CASSESGQGADTQYF. The DNA for the CDR3 is TGTGCCAGCAGTGAATCGGGACAGGGGGCGGATACGCAGTATTTT.

The chain employs TRBV9 and TRBJ2-2; 7 nucleotides agree with TRBD1. This CDR3 is built from 16 residues. From germline, CDR1 is SGDLS and CDR2 YYNGEE. Unmatched junction bases numbered 9, after V lost 7 bases and J lost 0 bases. The CDR3 nucleotides read TGTGCCAGCGGAACCGACAGGGTTGCGAACACCGGGGAGCTGTTTTTT. This gives the protein CASGTDRVANTGELFF.

This clonotype was detected a few times. The chain employs TRBV29-1 and TRBJ1-1, with D uncertain. The V gene's germline CDR1 is SQVTM and CDR2 ANQGSEA. With 2 bases removed from V and 1 base from J, the gap between germline ends came to 8 bases. The CDR3 covers 13 residues. The CDR3 region is CSVESVGNTEAFF. CDR3 coding DNA: TGCAGCGTTGAATCTGTAGGGAACACTGAAGCTTTCTTT.

This chain connects TRBV6-1 to TRBJ2-1; 12 nucleotides line up with TRBD1. CDR1 and CDR2 from the germline V gene are MNHNS and SASEGT. The V gene end was trimmed by 5 bases and the J gene end by 8 bases; junction bases not matched to a gene: 7. This CDR3 has 15 residues. As DNA, the CDR3 is TGTGCCAGCAGTTCCCGGGACAGGGGGCTAGATGAGCAGTTCTTC. This translates into CASSSRDRGLDEQFF.

The chain employs TRBV2 and TRBJ2-7; D gene unclear. This CDR3 comprises 12 residues. Trimming removed 4 bases at V and 6 bases at J, with 10 bases between. Looked up from germline, CDR1 is SNHLY and CDR2 is FYNNEI. In DNA form, the CDR3 reads TGTGCCAGCAGTGGGCAGGCTGGCGAGCAGTACTTC. Translated: CASSGQAGEQYF.

V is TRBV6-5 and J is TRBJ2-5; no definite D call. Trimming took off 6 bases at V and 1 base at J, with 6 bases between the two ends. Germline loops: CDR1 MNHEY, CDR2 SVGAGI. CDR3 size: 12 residues. CDR3 protein: CASRRLQETQYF. The CDR3 DNA follows: TGTGCCAGCAGGAGACTCCAAGAGACCCAGTACTTC.

In its sample, this clonotype was seen a few times. This chain links TRBV24-1 with TRBJ2-1; maybe TRBD1 (6 bases). The CDR3 consists of 14 residues. Deletions cut 6 bases from V and 0 bases from J, with 8 bases between. Germline V gene data show CDR1 as KGHDR and CDR2 as SFDVKD. CDR3 protein: CATSRGSSYNEQFF. CDR3 sequence (DNA): TGTGCCACCAGTAGGGGGAGCTCCTACAATGAGCAGTTCTTC.